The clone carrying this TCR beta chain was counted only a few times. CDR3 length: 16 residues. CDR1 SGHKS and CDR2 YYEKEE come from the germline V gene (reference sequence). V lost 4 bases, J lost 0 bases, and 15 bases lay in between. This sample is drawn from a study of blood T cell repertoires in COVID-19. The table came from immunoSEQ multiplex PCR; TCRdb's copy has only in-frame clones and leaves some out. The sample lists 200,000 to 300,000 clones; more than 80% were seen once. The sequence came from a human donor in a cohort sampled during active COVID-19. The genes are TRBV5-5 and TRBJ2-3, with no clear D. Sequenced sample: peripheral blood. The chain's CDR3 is CASSLTPLPSTDTQYF. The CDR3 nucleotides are TGTGCCAGCAGCCTTACTCCACTCCCTAGCACAGATACGCAGTATTTT.